These T cell receptor beta chains were read from a single sample in a study of cytomegalovirus exposure and HLA in healthy donors. Clones were sequenced by immunoSEQ multiplex PCR, and TCRdb holds only the in-frame ones, with some missing. The sample shows 120,000 to 150,000 clones, over 60% of them seen only once. The sample was PBMCs. Receptors originate from a man aged 35 to 55 in good health and CMV-seronegative. Each CDR3 is given with its conserved first and last residue. D genes are given only for firm matches. Only some rows state a clone size, as once, few, many or a class for expanded clones.

D	V	J	size	DNA	CDR3
NA	TRBV6-1	TRBJ1-1	NA	TGTGCCAGCAGTGAAGCGGAAATCAGGGGCGCGGACACTGAAGCTTTCTTT	CASSEAEIRGADTEAFF
NA	TRBV30	TRBJ1-3	NA	TGTGCCTGGAGTGTCGGACAGTCTGGAAACACCATATATTTT	CAWSVGQSGNTIYF
NA	TRBV7-9	TRBJ2-1	once	TGTTCCAGCAGCTTAGGGGGACTGGCCAACAATGAGCAGTTCTTC	CSSSLGGLANNEQFF
NA	TRBV21-1	TRBJ1-4	NA	TGTGCCAGCAGCAGAAAGCCCCGTGCGACTTGTGCAACTAATGAAAAACTGTTTTTT	CASSRKPRATCATNEKLFF
NA	TRBV19	TRBJ2-3	NA	TGTGCCAGTAGTGGGGGAGGTAGCACAGATACGCAGTATTTT	CASSGGGSTDTQYF
NA	TRBV6-5	TRBJ2-7	NA	TGTGCCAGCGGACAGTCCTACTACGAGCAGTACTTC	CASGQSYYEQYF
NA	TRBV5-6	TRBJ1-2	once	TGTGCCAGCAGCTTCACGGGGGACCATGGCTACACCTTC	CASSFTGDHGYTF
NA	TRBV28	TRBJ2-5	NA	TGTGCCAGCACAACACAGGGAAGGGTTCAAGAGACCCAGTACTTC	CASTTQGRVQETQYF
NA	TRBV30	TRBJ1-1	NA	TGTGCCTGGGTCAGGGGTGTCACTGAAGCTTTCTTT	CAWVRGVTEAFF
TRBD1	TRBV6-6	TRBJ2-7	NA	TGTGCCAGCAGATCCGGGACAGGGGTGCACGAGCAGTACTTC	CASRSGTGVHEQYF
TRBD2	TRBV5-1	TRBJ2-5	NA	TGCGCCAGCAGCTTGGCCAGGGGACTAGCGGGAGGGCCGAGGGAGACCCAGTACTTC	CASSLARGLAGGPRETQYF
NA	TRBV7-3	TRBJ1-1	NA	TGTGCCAGCAGCCCCCGACAGGTTGGCACTGAAGCTTTCTTT	CASSPRQVGTEAFF
NA	TRBV6-4	TRBJ1-5	NA	TGTGCCAGCAGCGACTTGACATACAGAAGAAATCAGCCCCAGCATTTT	CASSDLTYRRNQPQHF
NA	TRBV5-4	TRBJ1-2	NA	TGTGCCAGCAGTCTTGGGGGGACCTATGGCTACACCTTC	CASSLGGTYGYTF
NA	TRBV25-1	TRBJ2-7	NA	TGTGCCAGCAGTGAATCTGAAGGCGGTAGCTCCTACGAGCAGTACTTC	CASSESEGGSSYEQYF
TRBD2	TRBV2	TRBJ2-1	NA	TGTGCCAGCAGTAAAGCGGGAGAGGCCTACAATGAGCAGTTCTTC	CASSKAGEAYNEQFF